The 18 T cell receptor beta chains in this list originate from one sample, sequenced in a study of T cells after yellow fever vaccination. MiXCR, run by TCRdb on the 5' RACE reads, gives a single entry per CDR3 protein. The repertoire holds 250,000 to 350,000 distinct CDR3 sequences, with approximately 4% as singletons. This sample comprised PBMCs, obtained 15 days after the yellow fever booster vaccination. The receptors stem from a man aged 18 to 29 who received the YFV17D yellow fever vaccine.

This clonotype was observed many times. V is TRBV20-1 and J is TRBJ2-1; 16 positions agree with TRBD2. The length of the CDR3 is 15 residues. After removal of 5 bases from V and 4 bases from J, the junction contained 2 bases not matched to a gene. Per germline, CDR1 DFQATT and CDR2 SNEGSKA (reference sequence). The CDR3 sequence: CSAEGLAGGYNEQFF. The CDR3 DNA reads TGCAGTGCTGAGGGACTAGCGGGGGGGTACAATGAGCAGTTCTTC.

This clonotype was detected ten times or more. This rearrangement joins TRBV20-1 to TRBJ2-3, with 9 nucleotides matching TRBD2. With 1 base clipped from V and 5 bases from J, the junction kept 7 bases outside the gene matches. The CDR3 runs to 15 residues. Germline V gene data show CDR1 as DFQATT and CDR2 as SNEGSKA (reference sequence). The CDR3 loop is CSARVSGGLVDTQYF. CDR3 coding DNA: TGCAGTGCTAGAGTTAGCGGGGGATTAGTAGATACGCAGTATTTT.

This clonotype was counted many times. The chain joins TRBV18 to TRBJ2-3; weak D call: TRBD1 (5 bases). Germline V gene sequence: CDR1 KGHSH, CDR2 LQKENI. This CDR3 is 14 amino acids long. V was pared by 4 bases and J by 0 bases, with 8 bases between. The CDR3 loop is CASSLDISTDTQYF. CDR3 coding DNA: TGTGCCAGCTCACTGGACATAAGCACAGATACGCAGTATTTT.

In its sample, this clonotype was seen many times. This chain links TRBV5-1 with TRBJ2-2; D is perhaps TRBD1 (5 bases). The CDR3 runs to 15 residues. V was shortened by 0 bases and J by 0 bases, with 6 bases between the two germline ends. Germline CDR1 SGHRS, CDR2 YFSETQ. CDR3 nucleotides: TGCGCCAGCAGCTTGGGCAGGGCGAACACCGGGGAGCTGTTTTTT. Its protein product is CASSLGRANTGELFF. Looking up the rest from reference TRBV5-1 and TRBJ2-2 gives the full variable domain: KAGVTQTPRYLIKTRGQQVTLSCSPISGHRSVSWYQQTPGQGLQFLFEYFSETQRNKGNFPGRFSGRQFSNSRSEMNVSTLELGDSALYLCASSLGRANTGELFFGEGSRLTVL.

This clonotype has at least ten counts. The V call is TRBV4-1, the J call TRBJ2-7, with 9 bases identical to TRBD1. CDR1 is MGHRA, CDR2 YSYEKL, per germline. J gave up 1 base and V 2 bases, and 3 bases lay outside the gene matches. The CDR3 length is 15 residues. The CDR3 loop reads CASSQWDRASYEQYF. The CDR3 DNA is TGCGCCAGCAGCCAATGGGACAGGGCATCCTACGAGCAGTACTTC.

To note about this clonotype: This may arise from a read error, as a much more abundant clone is one base away. The chain links TRBV10-2 to TRBJ2-5; D is uncertain. This CDR3 region has 13 residues. The V gene's germline CDR1 is WSHSY and CDR2 SAAADI. For the CDR3, the DNA is TGCGCCAGCATGACCGGCACTCAAGGGACCCAGTACTTC. The encoded protein is CASMTGTQGTQYF.

There are a few counts of this clonotype. This rearrangement joins TRBV27 to TRBJ1-1; D remains unclear. The CDR3 has 13 residues. Trimming took 8 bases from V and 1 from J, leaving 11 bases between them. The germline V gene has CDR1 MNHEY and CDR2 SMNVEV (reference sequence). In DNA, the CDR3 is TGTGCCAGCTACGCTCAGTCGAACACTGAAGCTTTCTTT. Its protein product is CASYAQSNTEAFF.

The chain uses TRBV4-3 and TRBJ2-3; possible D gene TRBD2, 6 bases. Germline assignment: CDR1 LGHNA and CDR2 YSLEER. The CDR3 is 17 residues long. V gave up 0 bases and J gave up 3 bases, with 16 bases separating them. DNA for the CDR3: TGCGCCAGCAGCCAAGATCCGGGGGAGGAAAGTACAGATACGCAGTATTTT. Encoded protein: CASSQDPGEESTDTQYF.

The chain is built from TRBV19 and TRBJ1-2, with D perhaps TRBD1 (5 bases). The germline V and J ends were trimmed by 7 bases and 5 bases, with 11 bases remaining between them. From germline, CDR1 is LNHDA and CDR2 SQIVND (reference sequence). The CDR3 is 12 residues long. As DNA, the CDR3 is TGTGCCAGTACCGTTGGGGGGTATGGCTACACCTTC. Amino acids: CASTVGGYGYTF.

At least ten counts were recorded for this clonotype. The CDR3 DNA is TGCGCCAGCAGCCACGACTACCCGGGGGAGTATGGCTACACCTTC. This gives the protein CASSHDYPGEYGYTF. The chain is built from TRBV4-3 and TRBJ1-2; D may be TRBD1 (5 bases). Deletions cut 3 bases from V and 5 bases from J, with 16 bases between. Germline CDR1 is LGHNA and CDR2 is YSLEER. This CDR3 comprises 15 residues.

This chain connects TRBV7-2 to TRBJ2-2; TRBD2 matches 8 bases. The CDR3 runs 18 residues. The ends lost 2 bases at V and 6 bases at J; junction bases unmatched: 14. CDR1 and CDR2 from the germline V gene are SGHTA and FQGNSA. The CDR3 nucleotides are TGTGCCAGCAGCTTAATTGCGGGGGCAGCGGGACTAGCCGGGGAGCTGTTTTTT. This gives the protein CASSLIAGAAGLAGELFF.

At least ten counts were recorded for this clonotype. This chain uses TRBV7-2 with TRBJ2-3; D is undetermined. This CDR3 region has 12 residues. CDR1 SGHTA and CDR2 FQGNSA come from the germline V gene. Trimming cost V 3 bases and J 5 bases, with 6 bases left between them. CDR3: CASSFLRDTQYF. In nucleotides, the CDR3 is TGTGCCAGCAGCTTCCTAAGAGATACGCAGTATTTT.

This clonotype was counted at least ten times. The CDR3 DNA is TGTGCCACCAGCAGAGATACAGGGCAGTGGGAGCAGTACGTC. The encoded protein is CATSRDTGQWEQYV. The chain combines TRBV15 with TRBJ2-7, with D maybe TRBD1 (6 bases). CDR3 length: 14 residues. The V gene lost 0 bases and the J gene lost 7 bases, with 13 bases spanning the gap. CDR1 is LNHNV, CDR2 YYDKDF, per germline (reference sequence).

This clonotype was detected many times. This chain joins TRBV20-1 and TRBJ1-1, with 8 bases fitting TRBD1. The CDR3 has 15 amino acids. Unmatched junction bases numbered 8, after V lost 0 bases and J lost 5 bases. The V gene's germline CDR1 is DFQATT and CDR2 SNEGSKA (reference sequence). The CDR3 reads CSARDARGLVTEAFF. The CDR3 region has the DNA TGCAGTGCTAGAGATGCCAGGGGGCTCGTAACTGAAGCTTTCTTT.

This clonotype was observed many times. The genes are TRBV29-1 and TRBJ2-1; 10 bases match TRBD2. The CDR3 is 17 residues long. The germline CDR1 and CDR2 sequences are SQVTM and ANQGSEA. The trim removed 1 base at V and 4 bases at J, leaving 10 bases unmatched. CDR3 nucleotides: TGCAGCGTTGAAGGCGGGGCCCAGCGGGGGGGTTACAATGAGCAGTTCTTC. The encoded protein is CSVEGGAQRGGYNEQFF.

Many counts were recorded for this clonotype. The genes are TRBV29-1 and TRBJ1-4, with D maybe TRBD1 (5 bases). Germline V lookup: CDR1 SQVTM, CDR2 ANQGSEA. Trimming stripped 7 bases from V and 4 bases from J, with 10 bases between. The CDR3 extends over 12 amino acids. CDR3: CSAREGNEKLFF. The CDR3 DNA sequence: TGCAGCGCCAGGGAGGGTAATGAAAAACTGTTTTTT.

There are many counts of this clonotype. The gene calls are TRBV7-3 and TRBJ2-1; D is uncertain. This CDR3 has 12 amino acids. Per the germline V gene, CDR1 is SGHTA and CDR2 is FQGTGA. Between the trimmed V and J ends, which lost 1 base and 3 bases, there was a span of 1 base. Written as DNA, the CDR3 is TGTGCCAGCAGCTTAAACTACAATGAGCAGTTCTTC. Translated: CASSLNYNEQFF.

This clonotype occurred a few times. This chain uses TRBV4-1 with TRBJ2-4; 8 bases are shared with TRBD1. The V gene end was trimmed by 3 bases and the J gene end by 8 bases; junction bases not matched to a gene: 12. CDR3 length equals 16 residues. Germline V lookup: CDR1 MGHRA, CDR2 YSYEKL. The CDR3 nucleotides read TGCGCCAGCAGCCATGAAGGACAGGGACCGAGGCACATTCAGTACTTC. It encodes CASSHEGQGPRHIQYF.